These 4 T cell receptor beta chains share one sample of origin, sequenced in a study of cytotoxic CD8 clonotypes in ibrutinib-treated CLL. Sequencing used immunoSEQ multiplex PCR; TCRdb keeps in-frame clones, though not all of them. The sample consists of 150,000 to 200,000 clones, around 72% of them appearing once. The input for sequencing was PBMCs, taken after 24 months of ibrutinib treatment. These TCRs come from a human donor with chronic lymphocytic leukemia.

The chain couples TRBV29-1 to TRBJ1-5; D gene ambiguous. Trimming took 4 bases from V and 4 from J, leaving 5 bases between them. The germline V gene encodes CDR1 SQVTM and CDR2 ANQGSEA. This CDR3 region has 11 residues. In nucleotides, the CDR3 is TGCAGCGTTGGGGAGAATCAGCCCCAGCATTTT. Protein sequence: CSVGENQPQHF.

V usage is TRBV7-6 and J usage is TRBJ2-3, with a possible D match to TRBD2 (5 bases). The CDR3 has 17 amino acids. Per the germline V gene, CDR1 is SGHVS and CDR2 is FNYEAQ. V was cut by 1 base and J by 1 base, with 15 bases left in between. CDR3 nucleotide sequence: TGTGCCAGCAGCTTAGAATCTAGCCATGGAGGCACAGATACGCAGTATTTT. This codes for CASSLESSHGGTDTQYF.

The chain recombines TRBV5-6 with TRBJ2-1; 8 positions agree with TRBD2. The V gene end was trimmed by 4 bases and the J gene end by 5 bases; junction bases not matched to a gene: 11. The CDR3 is made up of 16 amino acids. CDR1 and CDR2 (germline): SGHDT, YYEEEE. The CDR3 spells CASSLTGTRTNNEQFF. CDR3 DNA sequence: TGTGCCAGCAGCCTAACCGGGACTAGGACAAACAATGAGCAGTTCTTC.

This clone is a singleton in its sample. V gene TRBV11-1 combines with J gene TRBJ2-1; 10 bases align to TRBD2. The trim removed 5 bases at V and 0 bases at J, leaving 7 bases unmatched. Germline V gene lookup returns CDR1 SGHAT and CDR2 FQDESV (reference sequence). CDR3 length equals 17 residues. The CDR3 coding sequence is TGTGCCAGCAGCCCCAAGCCTAGCGGGAGCTCCTACAATGAGCAGTTCTTC. It codes for CASSPKPSGSSYNEQFF.